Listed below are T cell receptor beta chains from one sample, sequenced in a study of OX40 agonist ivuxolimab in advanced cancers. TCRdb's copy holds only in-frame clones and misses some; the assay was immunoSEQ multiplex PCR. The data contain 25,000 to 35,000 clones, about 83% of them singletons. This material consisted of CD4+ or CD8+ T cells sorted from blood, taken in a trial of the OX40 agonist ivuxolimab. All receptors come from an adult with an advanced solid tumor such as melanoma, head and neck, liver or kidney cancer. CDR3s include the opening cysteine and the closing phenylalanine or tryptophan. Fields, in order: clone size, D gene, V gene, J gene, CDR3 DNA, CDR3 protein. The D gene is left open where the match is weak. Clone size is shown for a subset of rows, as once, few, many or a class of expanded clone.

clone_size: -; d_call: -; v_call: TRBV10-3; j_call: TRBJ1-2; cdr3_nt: TGTGCCATCAGTGCCAAAGCGGTTGGCTACACCTTC; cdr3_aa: CAISAKAVGYTF
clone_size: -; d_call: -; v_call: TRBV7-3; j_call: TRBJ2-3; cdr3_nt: TGTGCCAGCAGTTCAGGGGGGTCCGTATGGGCAGATACGCAGTATTTT; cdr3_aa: CASSSGGSVWADTQYF
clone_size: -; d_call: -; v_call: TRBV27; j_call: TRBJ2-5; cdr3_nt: TGTGCCAGCAGTTTATTTTCAAAACAAGAGACCCAGTACTTC; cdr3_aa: CASSLFSKQETQYF
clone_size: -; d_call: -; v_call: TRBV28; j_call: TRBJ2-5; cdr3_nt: TGTGCCAGCAGTTTCTTCGGAGAGACCCAGTACTTC; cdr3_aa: CASSFFGETQYF
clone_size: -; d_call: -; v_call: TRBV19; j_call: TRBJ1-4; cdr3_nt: TGTGCCAGTAGCAGGTATTCGGGGTCGGCTAATGAAAAACTGTTTTTT; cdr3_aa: CASSRYSGSANEKLFF
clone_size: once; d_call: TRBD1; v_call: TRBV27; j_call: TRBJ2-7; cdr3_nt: TGTGCCAGCAGTTTGGGACAGGGGCACTACGAGCAGTACTTC; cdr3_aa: CASSLGQGHYEQYF
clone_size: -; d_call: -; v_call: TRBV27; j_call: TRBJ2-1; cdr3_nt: TGTGCCAGCAGTTTAGGGATGGGGGTCAATGAGCAGTTCTTC; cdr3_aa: CASSLGMGVNEQFF
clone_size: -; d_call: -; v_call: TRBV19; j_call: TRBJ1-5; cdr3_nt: TGTGCCAGTAGTATTTGGTCCGTAGAGTACAATCAGCCCCAGCATTTT; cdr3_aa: CASSIWSVEYNQPQHF
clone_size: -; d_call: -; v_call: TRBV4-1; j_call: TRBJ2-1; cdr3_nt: TGCGCCAGCAGCCAAGGTACAGGGCCCAGCTCCTACAATGAGCAGTTCTTC; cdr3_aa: CASSQGTGPSSYNEQFF
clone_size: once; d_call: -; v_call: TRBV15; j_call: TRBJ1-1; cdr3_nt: TGTGCCACCAGCAGAGGAGGGCAGGGAGCGAACACTGAAGCTTTCTTT; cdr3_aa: CATSRGGQGANTEAFF
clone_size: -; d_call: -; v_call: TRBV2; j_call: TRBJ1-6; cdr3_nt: TGTGCCAGCAGTGAAACGGATAGCTCCTATAATTCACCCCTCCACTTT; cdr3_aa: CASSETDSSYNSPLHF
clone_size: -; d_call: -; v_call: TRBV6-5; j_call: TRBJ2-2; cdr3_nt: TGTGCCAGCAGTTCCGGGACCTTCGCCCACGGGGAGCTGTTTTTT; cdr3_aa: CASSSGTFAHGELFF
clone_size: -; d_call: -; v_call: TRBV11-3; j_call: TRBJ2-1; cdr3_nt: TGTGCCAGCAGCGAAAACTATGAGCAGTTCTTC; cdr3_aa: CASSENYEQFF
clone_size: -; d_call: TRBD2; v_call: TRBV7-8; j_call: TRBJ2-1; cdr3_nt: TGTGCCAGCAGCTTAGGGACTAGGGTTGTGAACAATGAGCAGTTCTTC; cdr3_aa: CASSLGTRVVNNEQFF
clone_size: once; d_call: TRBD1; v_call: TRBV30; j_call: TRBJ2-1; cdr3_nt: TGTGCCTGGAGTAACCACCGGGACAGAGGTACAAATGAGCAGTTCTTC; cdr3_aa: CAWSNHRDRGTNEQFF
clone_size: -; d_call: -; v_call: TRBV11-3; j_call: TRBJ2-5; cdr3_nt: TGTGCCAGCAGCGTAACGGTGGCGGCGGAAGAGACCCAGTACTTC; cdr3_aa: CASSVTVAAEETQYF
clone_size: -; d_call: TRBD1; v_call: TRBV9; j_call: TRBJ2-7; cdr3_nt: TGTGCCAGCAGCGCCCGGACAGGCTCCTACGAGCAGTACTTC; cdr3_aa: CASSARTGSYEQYF
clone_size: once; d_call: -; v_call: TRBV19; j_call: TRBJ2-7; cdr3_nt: TGTGCCAGTAGTCCATTTACCTCCTACGAGCAGTACTTC; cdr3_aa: CASSPFTSYEQYF
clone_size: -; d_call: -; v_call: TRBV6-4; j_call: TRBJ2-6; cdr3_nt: TGTGCCAGCAGCGACAGACCTGGGGCCAACGTCCTGACTTTC; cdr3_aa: CASSDRPGANVLTF
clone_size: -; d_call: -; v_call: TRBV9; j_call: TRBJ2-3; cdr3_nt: TGTGCCAGCAGCGTAGAAAGTGCACTGCGGCGTGGCACAGATACGCAGTATTTT; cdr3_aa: CASSVESALRRGTDTQYF
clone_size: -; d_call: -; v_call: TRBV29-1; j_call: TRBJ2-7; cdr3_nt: TGCAGCGTTGTACAGACTCCCTACGAGCAGTACTTC; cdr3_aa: CSVVQTPYEQYF
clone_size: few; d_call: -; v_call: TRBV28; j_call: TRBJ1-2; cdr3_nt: TGTGCCAGCAGTTCCCTTTATGGCTACACCTTC; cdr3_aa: CASSSLYGYTF
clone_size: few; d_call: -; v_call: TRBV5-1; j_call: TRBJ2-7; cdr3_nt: TGCGCCAGCAGCTTGGTCAGCGAGTCCTACGAGCAGTACTTC; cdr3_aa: CASSLVSESYEQYF
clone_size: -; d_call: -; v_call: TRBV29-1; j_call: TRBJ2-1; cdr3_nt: TGCAGCGTAACCAACAATGAGCAGTTCTTC; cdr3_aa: CSVTNNEQFF
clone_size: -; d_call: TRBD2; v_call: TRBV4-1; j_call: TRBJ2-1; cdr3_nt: TGCGCCAGCAGCCAAGAAAGCGGGAGCAATGAGCAGTTCTTC; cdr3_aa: CASSQESGSNEQFF
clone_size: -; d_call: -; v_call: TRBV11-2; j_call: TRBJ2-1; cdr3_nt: TGTGCCAGCAGCCGATCTAGGCGGAGCAATGAGCAGTTCTTC; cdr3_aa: CASSRSRRSNEQFF
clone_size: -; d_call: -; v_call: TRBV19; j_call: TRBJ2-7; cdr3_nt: TGTGCCAGTAGTATAGGGGACAACTCCTACGAGCAGTACTTC; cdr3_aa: CASSIGDNSYEQYF
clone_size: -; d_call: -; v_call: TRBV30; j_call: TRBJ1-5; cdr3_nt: TGTGCCTGGAGCGAGGACAACAATCAGCCCCAGCATTTT; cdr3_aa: CAWSEDNNQPQHF
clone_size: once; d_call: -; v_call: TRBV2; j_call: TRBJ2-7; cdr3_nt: TGTGCCAGCAGGGCCGGGACCTACGAGCAGTACTTC; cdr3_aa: CASRAGTYEQYF
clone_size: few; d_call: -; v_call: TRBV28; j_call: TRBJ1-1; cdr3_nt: TGTGCCAGCTTTCTTATGGGGGCTGAAGCTTTCTTT; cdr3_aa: CASFLMGAEAFF
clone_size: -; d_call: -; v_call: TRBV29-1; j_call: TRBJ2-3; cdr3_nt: TGCAGCGTTGAAGATCTGGGCCAGACAGATACGCAGTATTTT; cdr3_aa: CSVEDLGQTDTQYF
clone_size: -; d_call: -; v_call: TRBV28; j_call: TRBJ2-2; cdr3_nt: TGTGCCAGCAGTTTATTGTCCAGGGATGCCGGGGAGCTGTTTTTT; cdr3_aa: CASSLLSRDAGELFF
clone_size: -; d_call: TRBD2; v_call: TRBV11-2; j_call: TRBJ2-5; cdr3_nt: TGTGCCAGCAGGCCAGGGCCAGCGGGAGTACCCCTGGAGACCCAGTACTTC; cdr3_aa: CASRPGPAGVPLETQYF